This T cell receptor (beta chain) was obtained from a study of T cell responses to AZD1222 COVID-19 vaccine. TCRdb's copy holds only in-frame clones and misses some; the assay was immunoSEQ multiplex PCR. This table has some 130,000 clones, roughly 90% appearing once. The CDR3 loop spans 14 amino acids. Trimming cost V 10 bases and J 6 bases; bases outside gene matches: 14. The V gene's germline CDR1 is MNHEY and CDR2 SVGAGI. The receptor comes from an adult in good health. The chain couples TRBV6-5 to TRBJ2-7; TRBD2 aligns across 8 bases. The starting material was peripheral blood, obtained on day 0 of AZD1222 vaccination. The CDR3, as DNA: TGTGCCATCCATCGGACTAGCTCTCCGGCCGAGCAGTACTTC. Translated: CAIHRTSSPAEQYF.